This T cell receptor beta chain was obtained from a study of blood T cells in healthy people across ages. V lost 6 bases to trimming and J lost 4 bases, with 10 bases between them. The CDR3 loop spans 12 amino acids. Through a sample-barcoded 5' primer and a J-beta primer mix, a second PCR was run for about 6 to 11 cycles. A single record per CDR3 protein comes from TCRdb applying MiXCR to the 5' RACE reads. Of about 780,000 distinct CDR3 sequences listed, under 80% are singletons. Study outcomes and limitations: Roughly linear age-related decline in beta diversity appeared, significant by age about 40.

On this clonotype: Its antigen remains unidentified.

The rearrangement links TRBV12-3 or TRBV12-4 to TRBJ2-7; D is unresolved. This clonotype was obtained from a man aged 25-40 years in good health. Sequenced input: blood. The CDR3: CASSPVLYEQYF. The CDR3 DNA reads TGTGCCAGCAGCCCGGTCCTTTACGAGCAGTACTTC.